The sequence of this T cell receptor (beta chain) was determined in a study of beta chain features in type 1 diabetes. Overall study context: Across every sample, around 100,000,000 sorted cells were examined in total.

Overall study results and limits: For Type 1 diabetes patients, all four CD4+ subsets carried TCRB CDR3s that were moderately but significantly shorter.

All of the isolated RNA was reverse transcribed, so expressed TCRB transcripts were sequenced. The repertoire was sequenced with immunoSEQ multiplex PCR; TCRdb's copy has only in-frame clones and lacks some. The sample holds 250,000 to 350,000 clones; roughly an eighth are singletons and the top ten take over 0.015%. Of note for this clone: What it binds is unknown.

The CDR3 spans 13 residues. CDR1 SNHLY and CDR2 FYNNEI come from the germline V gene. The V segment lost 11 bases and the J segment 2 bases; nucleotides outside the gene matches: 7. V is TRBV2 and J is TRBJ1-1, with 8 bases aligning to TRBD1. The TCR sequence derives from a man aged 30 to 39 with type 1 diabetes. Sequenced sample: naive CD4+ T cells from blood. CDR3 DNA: TGTGCCGGGTCACAGGGGGAAAACACTGAAGCTTTCTTT. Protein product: CAGSQGENTEAFF.